This T cell receptor (beta chain) was retrieved from a study of blood T cell repertoires in COVID-19 (dated by TCRdb to the early 2020s). In terms of the full investigation: Samples covering the acute and convalescent phases of COVID-19 were provided by collaborators in the United States, Italy and Spain. The prospective study material was composed of cDNA or gDNA derived from T cells, B-cell-depleted T cells, or PBMCs. Subjects who had been exposed to COVID-19, were actively infected with it, or had recovered from it provided the deeply sampled blood TCRbeta repertoires that made up the dataset. The repertoires were released in a freely available public database intended as a resource for research on the immune response to SARS-CoV-2. Samples were obtained from the ongoing ImmuneRACE study (first 160 participants) and from 1,254 subjects provided by 6 global collaborators. Nearly every sample came with metadata listing a de-identified subject ID, COVID-19 status, age in years and sex. Where available, HLA class I and class II types were taken from metadata supplied by the sample provider and were not determined by assay-based typing.

A remark on this clone: Its target antigen remains unknown. No base-level quality is on record; no much larger clone is a single base apart.

Study-wide findings and limitations: Clinical and demographic metadata were provided uncurated, with the amount varying by source and participant.

The collaborating institutions used their own protocols to collect whole blood in K2EDTA tubes. For TCRbeta analysis, collaborator samples were shipped as frozen whole blood, as isolated PBMCs, or as DNA extracted from either sample type. TCRbeta CDR3 regions were amplified from genomic DNA using the immunoSEQ Assay, a bias-controlled multiplex PCR. On the study's bioinformatics: Within the assay, amplification of reference gene primers was used to estimate how many nucleated cells each sample contained. To quantify the absolute abundance of each unique TCRbeta CDR3 rearrangement, sequence reads were collapsed and filtered. For each sample, productive Simpson clonality was calculated as the square root of Simpson's diversity index across productive rearrangements. TCRdb holds this immuneACCESS table with in-frame rearrangements only. Some clones are missing; in checked studies, unresolved V genes explain under half, and the rest has no known cause. V, J and clone size derive from that table, while D and trimming were established from the DNA sequence. In this sample the table shows 95,000 to 120,000 clones, about 85% of which occur a single time. The ten largest clones add up to roughly an eighth of the sample.

V and J are truncated by 5 bases and 4 bases respectively, leaving an intervening sequence of 27 bases. From a lookup of the germline V gene (reference sequence), CDR1 and CDR2 are MNHEY and SMNVEV. The CDR3 covers 18 residues, taking in both the cysteine and the phenylalanine. The entry retains the CDR3 DNA only, 54 bases that are in frame from base 1. The origin of this receptor is a human donor in a cohort sampled during active COVID-19. Sequenced sample: peripheral blood. This chain is built from TRBV27 and TRBJ2-7, and the D gene may be TRBD2, 5 bases matching. At the DNA level, the sequence is TGTGCCAGCAGTCCTCCGGAGCGGTGGGGTCGGGGATTATACGAGCAGTACTTC. This gives the protein CASSPPERWGRGLYEQYF.